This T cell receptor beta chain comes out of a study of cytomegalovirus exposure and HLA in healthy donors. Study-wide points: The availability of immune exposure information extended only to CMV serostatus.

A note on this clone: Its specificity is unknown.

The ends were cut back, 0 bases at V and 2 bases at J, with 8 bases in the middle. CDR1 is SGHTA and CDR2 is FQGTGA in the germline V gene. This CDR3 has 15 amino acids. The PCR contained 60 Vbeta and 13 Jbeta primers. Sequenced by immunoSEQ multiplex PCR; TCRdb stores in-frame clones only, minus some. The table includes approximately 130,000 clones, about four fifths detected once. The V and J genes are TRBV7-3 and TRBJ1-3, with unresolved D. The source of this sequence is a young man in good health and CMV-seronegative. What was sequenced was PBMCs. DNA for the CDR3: TGTGCCAGCAGCTTAACTCCACTCCCTGGAAACACCATATATTTT. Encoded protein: CASSLTPLPGNTIYF. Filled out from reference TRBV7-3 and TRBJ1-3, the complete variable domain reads GAGVSQTPSNKVTEKGKYVELRCDPISGHTALYWYRQSLGQGPEFLIYFQGTGAADDSGLPNDRFFAVRPEGSVSTLKIQRTERGDSAVYLCASSLTPLPGNTIYFGEGSWLTVV.